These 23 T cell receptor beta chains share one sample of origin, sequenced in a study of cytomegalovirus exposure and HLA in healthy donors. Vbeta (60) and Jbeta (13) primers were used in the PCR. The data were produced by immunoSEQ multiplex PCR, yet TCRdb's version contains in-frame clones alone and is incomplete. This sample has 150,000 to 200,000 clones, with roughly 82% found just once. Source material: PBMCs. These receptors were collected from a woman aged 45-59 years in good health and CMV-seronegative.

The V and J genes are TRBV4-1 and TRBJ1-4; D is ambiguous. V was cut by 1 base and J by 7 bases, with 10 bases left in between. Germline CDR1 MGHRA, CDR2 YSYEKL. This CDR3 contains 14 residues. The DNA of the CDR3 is TGCGCCAGCAGCCAAGGAGAGGGTGGTGAAAAACTGTTTTTT. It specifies CASSQGEGGEKLFF.

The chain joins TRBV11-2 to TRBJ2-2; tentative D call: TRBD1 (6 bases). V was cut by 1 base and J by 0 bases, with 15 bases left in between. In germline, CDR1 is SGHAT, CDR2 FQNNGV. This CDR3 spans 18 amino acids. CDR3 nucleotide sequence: TGTGCCAGCAGCTTAGCCCAGGGGCCGTCTTCGAACACCGGGGAGCTGTTTTTT. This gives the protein CASSLAQGPSSNTGELFF.

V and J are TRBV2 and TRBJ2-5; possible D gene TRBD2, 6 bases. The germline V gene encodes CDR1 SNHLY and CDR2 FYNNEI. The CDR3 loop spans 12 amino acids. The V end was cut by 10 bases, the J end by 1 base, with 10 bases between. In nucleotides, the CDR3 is TGTGCCACCCGGAGGGGCCAAGAGACCCAGTACTTC. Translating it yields CATRRGQETQYF.

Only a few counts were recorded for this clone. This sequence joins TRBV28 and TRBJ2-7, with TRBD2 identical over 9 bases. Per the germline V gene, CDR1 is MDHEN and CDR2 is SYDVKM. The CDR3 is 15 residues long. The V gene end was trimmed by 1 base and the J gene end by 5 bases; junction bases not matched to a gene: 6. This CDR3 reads CASSLSGTSYHEQYF. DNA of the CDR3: TGTGCCAGCAGTTTATCGGGGACTAGCTACCACGAGCAGTACTTC.

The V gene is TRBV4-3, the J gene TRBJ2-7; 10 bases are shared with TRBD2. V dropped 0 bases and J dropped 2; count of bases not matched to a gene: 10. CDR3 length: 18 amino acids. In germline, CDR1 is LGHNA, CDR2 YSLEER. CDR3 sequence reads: CASSQEPLAGAPTYEQYF. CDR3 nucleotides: TGCGCCAGCAGCCAAGAGCCTCTAGCGGGGGCCCCAACCTACGAGCAGTACTTC.

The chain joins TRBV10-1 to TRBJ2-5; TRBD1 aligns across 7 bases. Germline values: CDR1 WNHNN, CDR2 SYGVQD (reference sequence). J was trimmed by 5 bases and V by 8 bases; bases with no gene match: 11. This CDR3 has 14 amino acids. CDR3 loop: CASWRQGTRETQYF. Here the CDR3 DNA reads TGCGCCAGCTGGAGACAGGGTACACGCGAGACCCAGTACTTC.

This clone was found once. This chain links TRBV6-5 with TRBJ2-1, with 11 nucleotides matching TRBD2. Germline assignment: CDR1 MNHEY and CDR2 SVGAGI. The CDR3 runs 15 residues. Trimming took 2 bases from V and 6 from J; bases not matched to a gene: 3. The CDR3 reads CASSYLSGGANEQFF. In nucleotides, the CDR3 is TGTGCCAGCAGTTACCTTAGCGGGGGGGCCAATGAGCAGTTCTTC.

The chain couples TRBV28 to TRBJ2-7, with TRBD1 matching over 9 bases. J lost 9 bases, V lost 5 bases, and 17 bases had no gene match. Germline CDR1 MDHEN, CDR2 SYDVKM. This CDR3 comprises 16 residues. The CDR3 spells CASSVGGGQGSTRQYF. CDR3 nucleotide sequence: TGTGCCAGCAGTGTAGGGGGCGGACAGGGGTCTACGAGGCAGTACTTC. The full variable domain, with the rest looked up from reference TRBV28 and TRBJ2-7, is DVKVTQSSRYLVKRTGEKVFLECVQDMDHENMFWYRQDPGLGLRLIYFSYDVKMKEKGDIPEGYSVSREKKERFSLILESASTNQTSMYLCASSVGGGQGSTRQYFGPGTRLTVT.

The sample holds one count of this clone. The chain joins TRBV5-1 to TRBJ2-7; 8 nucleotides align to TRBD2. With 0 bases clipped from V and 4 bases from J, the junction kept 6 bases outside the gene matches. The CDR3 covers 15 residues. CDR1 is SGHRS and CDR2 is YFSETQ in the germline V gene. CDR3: CASSLGGTSMYEQYF. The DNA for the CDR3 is TGCGCCAGCAGCTTGGGCGGGACTAGTATGTACGAGCAGTACTTC.

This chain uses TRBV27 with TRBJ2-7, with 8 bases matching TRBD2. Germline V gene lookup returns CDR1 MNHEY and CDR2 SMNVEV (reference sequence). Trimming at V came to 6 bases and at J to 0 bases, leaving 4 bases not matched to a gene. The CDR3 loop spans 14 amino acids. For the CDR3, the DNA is TGTGCCAGCAGGACTAGCGTTTTCTCCTACGAGCAGTACTTC. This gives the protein CASRTSVFSYEQYF.

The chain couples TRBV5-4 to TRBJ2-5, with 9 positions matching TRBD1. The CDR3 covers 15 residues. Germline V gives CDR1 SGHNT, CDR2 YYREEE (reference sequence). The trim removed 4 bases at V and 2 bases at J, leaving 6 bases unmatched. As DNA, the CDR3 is TGTGCCAGCAGCCATACAGGGGGCCGGCAAGAGACCCAGTACTTC. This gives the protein CASSHTGGRQETQYF.

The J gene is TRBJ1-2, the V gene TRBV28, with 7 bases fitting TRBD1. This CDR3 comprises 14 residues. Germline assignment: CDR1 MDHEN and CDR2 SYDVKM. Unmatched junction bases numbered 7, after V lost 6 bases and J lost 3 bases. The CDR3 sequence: CASREQGMDYGYTF. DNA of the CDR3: TGTGCCAGCAGGGAACAGGGGATGGACTATGGCTACACCTTC.

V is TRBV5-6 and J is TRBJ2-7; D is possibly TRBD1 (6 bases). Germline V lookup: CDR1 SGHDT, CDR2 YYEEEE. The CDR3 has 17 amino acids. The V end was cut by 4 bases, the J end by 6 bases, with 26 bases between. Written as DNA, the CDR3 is TGTGCCAGCAGCGCCTTTCGGACAGCCCTAGGATCGCCCGAGCAGTACTTC. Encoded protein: CASSAFRTALGSPEQYF.

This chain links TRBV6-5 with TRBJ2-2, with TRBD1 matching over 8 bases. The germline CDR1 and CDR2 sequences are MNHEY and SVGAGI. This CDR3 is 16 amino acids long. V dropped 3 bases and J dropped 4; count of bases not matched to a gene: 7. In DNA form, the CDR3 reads TGTGCCAGCAGTTATCTGAGGACAGGGTCCACCGGGGAGCTGTTTTTT. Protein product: CASSYLRTGSTGELFF.

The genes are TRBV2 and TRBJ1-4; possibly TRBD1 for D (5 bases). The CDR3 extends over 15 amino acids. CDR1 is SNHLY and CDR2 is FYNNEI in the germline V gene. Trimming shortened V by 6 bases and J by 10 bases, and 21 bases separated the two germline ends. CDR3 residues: CASSSGRALGGKLFF. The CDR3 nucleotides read TGTGCCAGCAGCTCCGGACGGGCGCTGGGGGGAAAACTGTTTTTT.

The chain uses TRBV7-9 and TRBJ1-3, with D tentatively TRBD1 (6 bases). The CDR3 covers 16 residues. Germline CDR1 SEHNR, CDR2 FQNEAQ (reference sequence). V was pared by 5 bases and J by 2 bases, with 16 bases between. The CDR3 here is CASSRGAMRAGNTIYF. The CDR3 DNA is TGTGCCAGCAGCCGGGGGGCTATGAGGGCTGGAAACACCATATATTTT.

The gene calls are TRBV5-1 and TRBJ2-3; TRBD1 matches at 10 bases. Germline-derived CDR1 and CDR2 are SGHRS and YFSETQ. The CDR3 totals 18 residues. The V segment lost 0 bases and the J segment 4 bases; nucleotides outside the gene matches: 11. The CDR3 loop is CASSLGLRDRGNADTQYF. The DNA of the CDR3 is TGCGCCAGCAGCTTGGGGCTAAGGGACAGGGGAAACGCAGATACGCAGTATTTT.

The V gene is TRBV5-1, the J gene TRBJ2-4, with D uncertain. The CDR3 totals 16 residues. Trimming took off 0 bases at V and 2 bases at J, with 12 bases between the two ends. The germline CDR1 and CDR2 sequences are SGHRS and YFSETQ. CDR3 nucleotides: TGCGCCAGCAGCTTGGAGCTCTCCTCCCCCAAAAACATTCAGTACTTC. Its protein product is CASSLELSSPKNIQYF.

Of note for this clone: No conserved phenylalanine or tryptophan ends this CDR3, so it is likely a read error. The CDR3 protein is CATENMAGTGVWSGYTL. CDR3 bases: TGTGCCACCGAAAACATGGCCGGGACAGGGGTTTGGAGTGGCTACACCCTC. The genes are TRBV15 and TRBJ1-2, with TRBD1 matching over 10 bases. The CDR3 runs 17 residues. V trimming: 8 bases; J trimming: 7 bases; junction bases outside the gene matches: 19. Germline V CDR1 and CDR2: LNHNV, YYDKDF (reference sequence).

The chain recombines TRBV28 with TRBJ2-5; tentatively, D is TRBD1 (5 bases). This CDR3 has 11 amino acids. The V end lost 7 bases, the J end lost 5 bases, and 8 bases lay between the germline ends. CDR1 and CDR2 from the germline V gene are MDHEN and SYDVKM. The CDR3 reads CASTGPETQYF. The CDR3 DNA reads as TGTGCCAGCACAGGGCCCGAGACCCAGTACTTC.

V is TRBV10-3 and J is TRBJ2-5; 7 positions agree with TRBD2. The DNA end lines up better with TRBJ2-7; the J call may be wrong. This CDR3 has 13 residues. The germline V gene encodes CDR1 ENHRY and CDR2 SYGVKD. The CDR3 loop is CAMGGVSDYEQYF. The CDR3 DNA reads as TGTGCCATGGGGGGGGTTTCAGACTACGAGCAGTACTTC.

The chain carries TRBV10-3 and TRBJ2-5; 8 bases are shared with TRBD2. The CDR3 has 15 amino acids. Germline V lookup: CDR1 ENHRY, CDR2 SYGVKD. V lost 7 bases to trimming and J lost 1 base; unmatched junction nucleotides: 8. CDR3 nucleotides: TGTGCCATCAATTCCGGGACTAGTGGCCAAGAGACCCAGTACTTC. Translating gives CAINSGTSGQETQYF.

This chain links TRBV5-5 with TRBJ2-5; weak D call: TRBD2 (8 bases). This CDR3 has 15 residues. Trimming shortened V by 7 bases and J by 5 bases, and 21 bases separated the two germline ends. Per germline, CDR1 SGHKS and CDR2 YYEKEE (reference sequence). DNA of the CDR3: TGTGCCAGCCGCCGACCGGGACAGCGGGGGGAGACCCAGTACTTC. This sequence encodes CASRRPGQRGETQYF.